This TCR beta chain came from a study of beta chain features in type 1 diabetes. Study outcomes and limitations: Reads derived from cDNA could over-represent cells showing high TCR expression. In every one of the four CD4+ subsets, TCRB CDR3s were moderately but significantly shorter in Type 1 diabetes patients.

This clone was counted between two and nine times. Its antigen is undetermined. This CDR3 spans 14 amino acids. CDR1 is MNHNY and CDR2 is SVGAGI in the germline V gene (reference sequence). V gave up 6 bases and J gave up 4 bases, with 15 bases separating them. Based on CD45RO/CCR7/CD25/CD127/CD95/CD27, CD4+ regulatory, stem cell-like memory, naive and central memory cells were sorted. The isolated RNA, all of it, was reverse transcribed, so expressed TCRB transcripts were what got sequenced. The protocol was immunoSEQ multiplex PCR, while the TCRdb copy is restricted to in-frame clones and leaves out a portion. The data contain 300,000 to 450,000 clones, about 10% of them singletons.

Sequencing input: central memory CD4+ T cells from blood. This receptor was identified in a man aged 25-45 years with type 1 diabetes. The rearrangement uses TRBV6-6 and TRBJ1-2; a possible D gene is TRBD1 (5 bases). The CDR3: CASSPGTGGYGYTF. CDR3 DNA sequence: TGTGCCAGCAGCCCAGGGACCGGGGGCTATGGCTACACCTTC.